The 25 T cell receptor beta chains listed next were all sequenced from one sample in a study of blood T cell repertoires in COVID-19. The repertoire was sequenced with immunoSEQ multiplex PCR; TCRdb's copy has only in-frame clones and lacks some. Of about 210,000 clones listed, 80% to 90% are singletons. The sequenced sample was peripheral blood. The receptor source for this set is a woman aged 40 to 55 with active or convalescent COVID-19.

J is TRBJ1-5 and V is TRBV30; TRBD1 is a possible D gene (5 bases). Germline V gene lookup returns CDR1 GTSNPN and CDR2 SVGIG (reference sequence). The germline V and J ends were trimmed by 1 base and 3 bases, with 10 bases remaining between them. The CDR3 sequence is 14 residues long. The CDR3, as DNA: TGTGCCTGGAGTGCAACAGGTACCAATCAGCCCCAGCATTTT. Protein product: CAWSATGTNQPQHF.

This chain uses TRBV5-8 with TRBJ1-5; D remains unclear. The V gene's germline CDR1 is SGHTS and CDR2 YDEGEE. V gave up 1 base and J gave up 5 bases, with 13 bases separating them. CDR3 length: 15 amino acids. This CDR3 is CASSLFGSRDQPQHF. CDR3 coding DNA: TGTGCCAGCAGCTTGTTTGGTTCCCGGGATCAGCCCCAGCATTTT.

V and J are TRBV3-1 (or the pseudogene TRBV3-2) and TRBJ1-2; D gene uncertain. The CDR3 has 15 residues. The V gene's germline CDR1 is LGHDT and CDR2 YNNKEL (reference sequence). V gave up 0 bases and J gave up 6 bases, with 14 bases separating them. The CDR3 is CASSQDLRVFDGYTF. DNA of the CDR3: TGTGCCAGCAGCCAAGATCTTCGGGTTTTTGATGGCTACACCTTC.

The V call is TRBV19, the J call TRBJ1-6; TRBD1 is a possible D gene (6 bases). From germline, CDR1 is LNHDA and CDR2 SQIVND (reference sequence). The CDR3 length is 15 residues. The V and J ends lost 2 bases and 7 bases respectively, with 12 bases between them. For the CDR3, the DNA is TGTGCCAGTAGTATAATGGCAGGGGAAAATTCACCCCTCCACTTT. Translated: CASSIMAGENSPLHF.

The rearrangement uses TRBV12-3 or TRBV12-4 and TRBJ2-5; no reliable D call. V lost 2 bases, J lost 5 bases, and 9 bases lay in between. The CDR3 contains 13 residues. CDR3 residues: CASSLFSRETQYF. For the CDR3, the DNA is TGTGCCAGCAGTTTATTCAGCAGGGAGACCCAGTACTTC.

The sample holds one count of this clone. The rearrangement joins TRBV5-6 to TRBJ1-1; no clear D. The V and J ends lost 0 bases and 1 base respectively, with 13 bases between them. The CDR3 length is 16 residues. CDR1 is SGHDT and CDR2 is YYEEEE in the germline V gene. CDR3 bases: TGTGCCAGCAGCTTGGGGGCACTGCCCCCGAACACTGAAGCTTTCTTT. It specifies CASSLGALPPNTEAFF.

This sequence joins TRBV7-3 and TRBJ2-7; 7 bases agree with TRBD1. J gave up 4 bases and V 5 bases, and 11 bases lay outside the gene matches. CDR1 is SGHTA and CDR2 is FQGTGA in the germline V gene. The CDR3 totals 15 residues. CDR3 region: CASSISTGTEYEQYF. The CDR3, as DNA: TGTGCCAGCAGCATCAGCACAGGGACAGAGTACGAGCAGTACTTC.

The chain couples TRBV2 to TRBJ2-1; TRBD2 aligns across 8 bases. This CDR3 has 20 residues. The germline V gene encodes CDR1 SNHLY and CDR2 FYNNEI. Trimming removed 7 bases from V and 2 bases from J; junction bases left unmatched: 22. CDR3 in amino acids: CASTTPGGGPSAIAYNEQFF. The CDR3 coding sequence is TGTGCCAGCACCACTCCCGGGGGGGGGCCTAGCGCTATTGCCTACAATGAGCAGTTCTTC.

This chain links TRBV5-4 with TRBJ1-2, with 7 bases that match TRBD1. Germline V gene lookup returns CDR1 SGHNT and CDR2 YYREEE (reference sequence). V shed 4 bases and J 0 bases; nucleotides not matched to a gene: 9. CDR3 length: 16 residues. DNA for the CDR3: TGTGCCAGCAGCACGATTACAGGGGACCCTAACTATGGCTACACCTTC. Its protein product is CASSTITGDPNYGYTF.

This chain's CDR3 is CASSFRTSGSGLVGEQFF. CDR3 nucleotides: TGTGCCAGCAGCTTTCGGACTAGCGGGAGTGGCCTCGTCGGTGAGCAGTTCTTC. V gene TRBV7-9 combines with J gene TRBJ2-1, with 13 bases that match TRBD2. V gave up 3 bases and J gave up 9 bases; unmatched junction bases: 14. The CDR3 runs 18 residues. CDR1 and CDR2 from the germline V gene are SEHNR and FQNEAQ (reference sequence).

This sequence joins TRBV5-1 and TRBJ1-3; D is undetermined. Germline loops: CDR1 SGHRS, CDR2 YFSETQ. This CDR3 comprises 15 residues. Trimming took off 4 bases at V and 0 bases at J, with 11 bases between the two ends. CDR3 region: CASSPSGGSGNTIYF. The CDR3 nucleotides are TGCGCCAGCAGCCCATCCGGAGGCTCTGGAAACACCATATATTTT.

The J gene is TRBJ1-1, the V gene TRBV7-9; no definite D call. The CDR3 consists of 12 residues. Trimming cost V 2 bases and J 5 bases, with 6 bases left between them. Looked up from germline, CDR1 is SEHNR and CDR2 is FQNEAQ (reference sequence). The CDR3 spells CASSLSGTEAFF. CDR3 DNA sequence: TGTGCCAGCAGCTTATCCGGGACTGAAGCTTTCTTT.

The chain joins TRBV14 to TRBJ1-1; D is possibly TRBD1 (6 bases). Per germline, CDR1 SGHDN and CDR2 FVKESK. V lost 6 bases and J lost 3, with 17 bases in between. The length of the CDR3 is 15 residues. CDR3 loop: CASRQTGKGDTEAFF. DNA for the CDR3: TGTGCCAGCAGGCAAACAGGGAAAGGGGACACTGAAGCTTTCTTT.

The V gene is TRBV28, the J gene TRBJ1-1; 8 bases are a match to TRBD1. CDR3 length equals 16 residues. J was trimmed by 4 bases and V by 1 base; bases with no gene match: 8. The germline V gene encodes CDR1 MDHEN and CDR2 SYDVKM. The chain's CDR3 is CASSLSGGRLGTEAFF. The CDR3 DNA sequence: TGTGCCAGCAGTTTATCAGGGGGCCGTTTGGGCACTGAAGCTTTCTTT.

J is TRBJ2-3 and V is TRBV5-1, with a possible D match to TRBD1 (7 bases). CDR1 is SGHRS, CDR2 YFSETQ, per germline. The CDR3 is 16 amino acids. The V end lost 0 bases, the J end lost 3 bases, and 14 bases lay between the germline ends. CDR3 coding DNA: TGCGCCAGCAGCTTGGCTCGGGACAGCGGGACAGATACGCAGTATTTT. This gives the protein CASSLARDSGTDTQYF.

This chain connects TRBV28 to TRBJ2-7; D possibly corresponds to TRBD1 (5 bases). The germline CDR1 and CDR2 sequences are MDHEN and SYDVKM. The V end lost 6 bases, the J end lost 4 bases, and 10 bases lay between the germline ends. The CDR3 runs to 12 residues. The CDR3 DNA reads TGTGCCAGCAGCCTAGACAGTTACGAGCAGTACTTC. Its translation: CASSLDSYEQYF.

V is TRBV9 and J is TRBJ1-1; 10 bases are a match to TRBD1. The CDR3 totals 15 residues. Germline CDR1 and CDR2: SGDLS and YYNGEE. V lost 4 bases and J lost 4; bases outside the gene matches: 7. CDR3 sequence: CASSRQGAPVTEAFF. The CDR3 nucleotides read TGTGCCAGCAGCCGACAGGGGGCGCCGGTCACTGAAGCTTTCTTT.

This rearrangement joins TRBV27 to TRBJ2-1, with 11 bases identical to TRBD2. Germline CDR1 is MNHEY and CDR2 is SMNVEV (reference sequence). CDR3 size: 16 residues. With V trimmed by 6 bases and J by 4 bases, 8 bases remained unmatched. CDR3 sequence (DNA): TGTGCCAGCAGCATTAGCGGGGGGGCCAGATACAATGAGCAGTTCTTC. Translating gives CASSISGGARYNEQFF.

J is TRBJ2-1 and V is TRBV29-1; D is ambiguous. The CDR3 totals 13 residues. Per germline, CDR1 SQVTM and CDR2 ANQGSEA. V was clipped by 2 bases and J by 5 bases, with 10 bases between them. CDR3 coding DNA: TGCAGCGTTGAATCCACGACTCACAATGAGCAGTTCTTC. Its protein is CSVESTTHNEQFF.

This clone was detected only once. V and J are TRBV21-1 and TRBJ2-7; the table's D call, TRBD1, has no DNA check behind it. TRBV21-1 is recorded as a pseudogene. CDR3 length: 15 amino acids. For the CDR3, the DNA is TGTGCCAGCAGCAAAGAAGGACAGGGTCGATACGAGCAGTACTTC. Amino acid sequence: CASSKEGQGRYEQYF.

The chain joins TRBV27 to TRBJ1-2; the match to TRBD1 covers 10 bases. Germline V gene sequence: CDR1 MNHEY, CDR2 SMNVEV (reference sequence). This CDR3 comprises 14 residues. V gave up 5 bases and J gave up 3 bases; unmatched junction bases: 3. The CDR3 spells CASSRQGAHYGYTF. The DNA of the CDR3 is TGTGCCAGCAGTAGACAGGGGGCGCACTATGGCTACACCTTC.

The chain carries TRBV18 and TRBJ2-7; unclear D gene. Between the trimmed V and J ends, which lost 2 bases and 3 bases, there was a span of 8 bases. Germline CDR1 and CDR2: KGHSH and LQKENI. CDR3 length: 13 residues. Here the CDR3 DNA reads TGTGCCAGCTCACCAGACATTCACTACGAGCAGTACTTC. It yields the protein CASSPDIHYEQYF.

The chain combines TRBV30 with TRBJ1-1, with a tentative D call TRBD1 (6 bases). The V and J ends lost 5 bases and 10 bases respectively, with 17 bases between them. The germline V gene encodes CDR1 GTSNPN and CDR2 SVGIG (reference sequence). The CDR3 loop spans 12 amino acids. The CDR3: CAWDRQAARAFF. CDR3 DNA: TGTGCCTGGGACCGACAGGCGGCGCGAGCTTTCTTT. The full variable domain, rest sourced from reference TRBV30 and TRBJ1-1, is SQTIHQWPATLVQPVGSPLSLECTVEGTSNPNLYWYRQAAGRGLQLLFYSVGIGQISSEVPQNLSASRPQDRQFILSSKKLLLSDSGFYLCAWDRQAARAFFGQGTRLTVV.

The rearrangement joins TRBV19 to TRBJ1-6; D unresolved. The CDR3 totals 17 residues. V dropped 8 bases and J dropped 2 bases, with 19 bases sitting between them. Germline values: CDR1 LNHDA, CDR2 SQIVND (reference sequence). The CDR3 reads CASQEVTVSAYNSPLHF. Here the CDR3 DNA reads TGTGCCAGTCAGGAGGTCACAGTTTCCGCCTATAATTCACCCCTCCACTTT. The full variable domain, its missing parts supplied by reference TRBV19 and TRBJ1-6, is DGGITQSPKYLFRKEGQNVTLSCEQNLNHDAMYWYRQDPGQGLRLIYYSQIVNDFQKGDIAEGYSVSREKKESFPLTVTSAQKNPTAFYLCASQEVTVSAYNSPLHFGNGTRLTVT.

The rearrangement links TRBV9 to TRBJ2-3, with 9 bases aligning to TRBD1. Trimming at V came to 4 bases and at J to 7 bases, leaving 7 bases not matched to a gene. Germline CDR1 and CDR2: SGDLS and YYNGEE. The CDR3 sequence is 14 residues long. The DNA of the CDR3 is TGTGCCAGCAGCCTGGGACAGGGAAGGAATACGCAGTATTTT. It encodes CASSLGQGRNTQYF.